This T cell receptor beta chain came from a study of blood T cells in healthy people across ages. From germline, CDR1 is KGHSH and CDR2 LQKENI. CDR3 length: 17 residues. General study results and limits: PBMCs that were unsorted prevented a conclusive naive versus antigen-experienced comparison.

Points on this clonotype: The antigen is undetermined. One junction end does not reproduce the germline sequence, and a read error may be involved.

The authors ran a second PCR of roughly 6 to 12 cycles using a sample-barcoded 5' primer and a J-beta primer mix. In TCRdb, the 5' RACE reads were re-called with MiXCR into one record per CDR3 protein. The data hold about 2 million distinct CDR3 sequences, with about 50% observed a single time. With each sample, at least 6 micrograms of total RNA were extracted. The V and J genes are TRBV18 and TRBJ1-2; D not certain. Sample: blood. The receptor was isolated from a woman aged 40 to 50 in good health. The CDR3 sequence is CASSPLRPAGVNYGYTF. DNA for the CDR3: TGTGCCAGCTCACCGTTACGGCCTGCGGGAGTGAACTATGGCTACACTTTC.